This T cell receptor beta chain is drawn from a study of blood T cell repertoires in COVID-19 (dated by TCRdb to 2018 to 2020). At the level of the whole study: Collaborator samples came from the United States, Italy and Spain and covered acute and convalescent phases of COVID-19. The material from the prospective study consisted of cDNA or gDNA derived from T cells, B-cell-depleted T cells, or PBMCs. Subjects who had been exposed to COVID-19, were actively infected with it, or had recovered from it provided the deeply sampled blood TCRbeta repertoires that made up the dataset. A freely available public database, intended as a resource for researchers studying the immune response to SARS-CoV-2, is where the repertoires were released. Samples came from the ongoing ImmuneRACE study (first 160 participants) plus 1,254 subjects from 6 global collaborators. A de-identified subject ID, COVID-19 status, age in years and sex were almost always included in the sample metadata. Where HLA class I and class II types were available, the types were taken from metadata supplied by the sample provider, not from assay-based typing. General study outcomes and caveats: The amount of clinical and demographic metadata varied by source and participant and was provided uncurated.

Each collaborating institution followed its own protocols to collect whole blood in K2EDTA tubes. Collaborator samples were shipped for TCRbeta analysis as frozen whole blood, isolated PBMCs, or DNA extracted from either sample type. TCRbeta CDR3 regions were amplified from genomic DNA by means of the immunoSEQ Assay, a bias-controlled multiplex PCR. In the paper's pipeline: Within the assay, amplification of reference gene primers was used to estimate how many nucleated cells each sample contained. To quantify the absolute abundance of each unique TCRbeta CDR3 rearrangement, sequence reads were collapsed and filtered. For each sample, productive Simpson clonality was calculated as the square root of Simpson's diversity index over productive rearrangements. The clones in this table, taken by TCRdb from immuneACCESS, are in-frame only. Not every clone is retained; where verified, under half of the shortfall comes from an unresolved V gene, and the cause of the rest is unknown. V and J calls and clone size come straight from that table; D and trimming were deduced from the DNA. This sample gives some 62,000 clones in total; around four fifths of them show up just once. The ten largest clones take up about a fifth of the sample.

As to this clone: Its antigen is currently not known. Base-call qualities are not available, and no considerably larger clone is one nucleotide away.

The CDR3 measures 16 amino acids from cysteine to phenylalanine. Kept here is only the CDR3 DNA, which spans 48 bases and is read in frame from base 1. Trimming takes 3 bases off V and 2 bases off J; junction bases not matched to a gene: 7. According to the germline V gene, CDR1 reads MGHRA and CDR2 reads YSYEKL. This clonotype was obtained from a woman older than 75 with active or convalescent COVID-19. The sequencing sample was made of peripheral blood. The chain joins TRBV4-1 to TRBJ2-3; 8 junctional bases match TRBD2. The CDR3 region reads CASSHARGGTTDTQYF. The nucleotide sequence is given as TGCGCCAGCAGCCATGCCCGGGGGGGGACCACAGATACGCAGTATTTT.